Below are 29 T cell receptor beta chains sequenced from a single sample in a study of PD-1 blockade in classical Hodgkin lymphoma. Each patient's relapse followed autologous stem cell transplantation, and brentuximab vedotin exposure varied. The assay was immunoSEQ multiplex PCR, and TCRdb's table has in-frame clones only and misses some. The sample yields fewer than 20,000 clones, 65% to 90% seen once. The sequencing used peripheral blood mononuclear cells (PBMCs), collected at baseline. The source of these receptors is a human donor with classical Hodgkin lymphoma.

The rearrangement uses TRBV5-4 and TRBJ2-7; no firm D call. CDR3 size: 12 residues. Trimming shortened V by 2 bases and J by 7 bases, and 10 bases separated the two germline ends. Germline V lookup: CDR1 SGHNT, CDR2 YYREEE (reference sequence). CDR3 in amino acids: CASSFGSGEQYF. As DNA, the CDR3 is TGTGCCAGCAGCTTTGGCTCCGGTGAGCAGTACTTC. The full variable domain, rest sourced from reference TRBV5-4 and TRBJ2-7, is ETGVTQSPTHLIKTRGQQVTLRCSSQSGHNTVSWYQQALGQGPQFIFQYYREEENGRGNFPPRFSGLQFPNYSSELNVNALELDDSALYLCASSFGSGEQYFGPGTRLTVT.

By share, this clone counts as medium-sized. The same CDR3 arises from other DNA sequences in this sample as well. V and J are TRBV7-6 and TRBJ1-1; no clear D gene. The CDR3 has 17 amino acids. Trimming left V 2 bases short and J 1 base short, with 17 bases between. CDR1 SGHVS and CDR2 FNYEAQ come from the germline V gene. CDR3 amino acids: CASSLTAPQSQNTEAFF. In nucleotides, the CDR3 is TGTGCCAGCAGCTTAACTGCCCCCCAGTCCCAGAACACTGAAGCTTTCTTT. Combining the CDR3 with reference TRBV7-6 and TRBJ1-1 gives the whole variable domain GAGVSQSPRYKVTKRGQDVALRCDPISGHVSLYWYRQALGQGPEFLTYFNYEAQQDKSGLPNDRFSAERPEGSISTLTIQRTEQRDSAMYRCASSLTAPQSQNTEAFFGQGTRLTVV.

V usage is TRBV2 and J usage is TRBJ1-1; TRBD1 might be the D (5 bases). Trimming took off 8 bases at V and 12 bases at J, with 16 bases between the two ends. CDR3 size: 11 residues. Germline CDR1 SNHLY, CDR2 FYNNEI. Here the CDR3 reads CASPPEGISFF. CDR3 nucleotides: TGTGCCAGCCCCCCCGAGGGGATATCTTTCTTT.

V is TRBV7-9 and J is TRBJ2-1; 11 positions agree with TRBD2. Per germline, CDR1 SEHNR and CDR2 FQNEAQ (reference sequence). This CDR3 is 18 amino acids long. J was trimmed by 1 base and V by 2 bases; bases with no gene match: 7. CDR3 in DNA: TGTGCCAGCAGCTTACCGGCTAGCGGGGGGTCATCCTACAATGAGCAGTTCTTC. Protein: CASSLPASGGSSYNEQFF. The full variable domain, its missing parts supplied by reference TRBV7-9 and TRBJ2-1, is DTGVSQNPRHKITKRGQNVTFRCDPISEHNRLYWYRQTLGQGPEFLTYFQNEAQLEKSRLLSDRFSAERPKGSFSTLEIQRTEQGDSAMYLCASSLPASGGSSYNEQFFGPGTRLTVL.

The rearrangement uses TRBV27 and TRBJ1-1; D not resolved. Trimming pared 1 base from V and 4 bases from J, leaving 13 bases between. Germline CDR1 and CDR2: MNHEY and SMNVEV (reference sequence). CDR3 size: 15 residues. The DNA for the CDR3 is TGTGCCAGCAGTTTATTTGGGCGAGGCGCCACTGAAGCTTTCTTT. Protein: CASSLFGRGATEAFF.

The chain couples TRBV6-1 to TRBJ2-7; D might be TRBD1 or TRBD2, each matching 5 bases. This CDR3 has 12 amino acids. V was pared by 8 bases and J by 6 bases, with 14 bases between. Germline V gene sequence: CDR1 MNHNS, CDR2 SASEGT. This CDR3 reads CASRRGVLEQYF. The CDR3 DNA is TGTGCCAGCCGTAGGGGAGTTCTCGAGCAGTACTTC.

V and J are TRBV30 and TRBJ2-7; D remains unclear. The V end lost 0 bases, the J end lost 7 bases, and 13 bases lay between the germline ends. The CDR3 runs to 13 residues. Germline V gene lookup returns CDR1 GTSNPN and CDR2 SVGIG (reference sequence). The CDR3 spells CAWSVRAPVEQYF. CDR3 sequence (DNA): TGTGCCTGGAGTGTACGGGCCCCTGTAGAGCAGTACTTC.

The CDR3 protein is CASSLFGTSAYEQYF. The CDR3 coding sequence is TGTGCCAGCAGCTTGTTCGGGACTAGCGCCTACGAGCAGTACTTC. V and J are TRBV6-5 and TRBJ2-7; 10 bases fit TRBD2. Germline V gene sequence: CDR1 MNHEY, CDR2 SVGAGI. V lost 6 bases, J lost 2 bases, and 7 bases stayed unmatched. The CDR3 loop spans 15 amino acids.

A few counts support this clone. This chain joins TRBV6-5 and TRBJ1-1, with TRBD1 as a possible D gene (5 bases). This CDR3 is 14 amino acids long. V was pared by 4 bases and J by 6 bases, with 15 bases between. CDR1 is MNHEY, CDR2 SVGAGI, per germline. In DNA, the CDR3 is TGTGCCAGCAGTTGGTCCGGGGCCCGAGCTGAAGCTTTCTTT. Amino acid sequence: CASSWSGARAEAFF.

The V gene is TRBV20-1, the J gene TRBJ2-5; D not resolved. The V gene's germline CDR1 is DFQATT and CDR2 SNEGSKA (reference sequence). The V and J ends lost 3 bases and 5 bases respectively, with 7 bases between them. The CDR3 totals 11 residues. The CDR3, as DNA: TGCAGTGCTAGCCCTTTCGAGACCCAGTACTTC. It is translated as CSASPFETQYF.

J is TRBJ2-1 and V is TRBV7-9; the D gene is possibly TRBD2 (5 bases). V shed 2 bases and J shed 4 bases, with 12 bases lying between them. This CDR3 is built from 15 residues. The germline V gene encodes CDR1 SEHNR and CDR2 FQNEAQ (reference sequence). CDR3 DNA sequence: TGTGCCAGCAGCTTACAGCGGACGAAGTACAATGAGCAGTTCTTC. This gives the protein CASSLQRTKYNEQFF.

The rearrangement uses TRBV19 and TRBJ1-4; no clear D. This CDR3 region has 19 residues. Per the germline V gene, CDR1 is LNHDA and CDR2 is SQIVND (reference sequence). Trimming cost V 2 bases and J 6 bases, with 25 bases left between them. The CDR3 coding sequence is TGTGCCAGTAGTATAATCTGGAGGATTCGACGGAAGAAAGATGAAAAACTGTTTTTT. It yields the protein CASSIIWRIRRKKDEKLFF. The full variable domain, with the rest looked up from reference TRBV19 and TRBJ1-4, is DGGITQSPKYLFRKEGQNVTLSCEQNLNHDAMYWYRQDPGQGLRLIYYSQIVNDFQKGDIAEGYSVSREKKESFPLTVTSAQKNPTAFYLCASSIIWRIRRKKDEKLFFGSGTQLSVL.

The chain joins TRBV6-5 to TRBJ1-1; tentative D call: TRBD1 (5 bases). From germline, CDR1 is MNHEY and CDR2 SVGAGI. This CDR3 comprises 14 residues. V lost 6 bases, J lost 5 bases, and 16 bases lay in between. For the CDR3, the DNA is TGTGCCAGCAGACCCCCCGGGACCGAAACTGAAGCTTTCTTT. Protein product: CASRPPGTETEAFF.

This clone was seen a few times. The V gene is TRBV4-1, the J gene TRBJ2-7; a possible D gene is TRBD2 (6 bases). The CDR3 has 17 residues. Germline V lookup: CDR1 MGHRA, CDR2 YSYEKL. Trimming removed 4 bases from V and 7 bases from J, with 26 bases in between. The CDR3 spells CASSPEPSGPSTREQYF. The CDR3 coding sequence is TGCGCCAGCAGCCCAGAACCGAGCGGGCCATCGACCAGAGAGCAGTACTTC.

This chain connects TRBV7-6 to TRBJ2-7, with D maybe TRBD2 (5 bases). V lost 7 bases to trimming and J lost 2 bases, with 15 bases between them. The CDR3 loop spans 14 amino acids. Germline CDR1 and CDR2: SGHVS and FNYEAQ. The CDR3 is CASKRTPLTYEQYF. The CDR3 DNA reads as TGTGCCAGCAAAAGGACTCCCCTCACCTACGAGCAGTACTTC.

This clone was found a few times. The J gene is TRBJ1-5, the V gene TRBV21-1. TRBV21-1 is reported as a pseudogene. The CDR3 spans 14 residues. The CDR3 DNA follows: TGTGCCAGCAGGCCGGGAGGGGGCAATCAGCCCCAGCATTTT. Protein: CASRPGGGNQPQHF.

The CDR3 bases are TGTGCCAGCAGCTCCCTGCGCACAGATACGCAGTATTTT. This translates into CASSSLRTDTQYF. This rearrangement joins TRBV7-2 to TRBJ2-3; the D is unclear. There are 13 residues in the CDR3. Trimming cost V 4 bases and J 1 base, with 6 bases left between them. The germline V gene encodes CDR1 SGHTA and CDR2 FQGNSA.

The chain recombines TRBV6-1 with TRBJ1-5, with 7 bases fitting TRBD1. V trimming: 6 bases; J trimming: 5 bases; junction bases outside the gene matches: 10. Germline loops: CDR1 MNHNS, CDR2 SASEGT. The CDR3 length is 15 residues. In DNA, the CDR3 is TGTGCCAGCAGCCCCCCGGGGGGACAGTATCAGCCCCAGCATTTT. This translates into CASSPPGGQYQPQHF.

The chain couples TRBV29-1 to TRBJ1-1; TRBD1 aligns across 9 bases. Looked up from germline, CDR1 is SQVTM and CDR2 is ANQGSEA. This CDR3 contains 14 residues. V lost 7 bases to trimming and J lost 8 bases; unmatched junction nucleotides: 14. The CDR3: CSAMGQGPVQEAFF. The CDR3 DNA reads TGCAGCGCGATGGGACAGGGCCCTGTCCAAGAAGCTTTCTTT.

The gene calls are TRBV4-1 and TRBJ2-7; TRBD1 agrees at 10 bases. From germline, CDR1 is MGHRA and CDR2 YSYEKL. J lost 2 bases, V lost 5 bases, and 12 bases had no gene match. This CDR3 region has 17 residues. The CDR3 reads CASSSMKPGTGAYEQYF. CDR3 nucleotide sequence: TGCGCCAGCAGCTCCATGAAGCCCGGGACAGGGGCCTACGAGCAGTACTTC.

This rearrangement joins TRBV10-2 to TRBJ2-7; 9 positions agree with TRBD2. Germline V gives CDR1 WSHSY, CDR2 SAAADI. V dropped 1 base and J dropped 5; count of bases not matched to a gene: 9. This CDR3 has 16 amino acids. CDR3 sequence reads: CASSEFSAGGRHEQYF. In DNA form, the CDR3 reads TGCGCCAGCAGTGAGTTTTCAGCGGGAGGTAGGCACGAGCAGTACTTC.

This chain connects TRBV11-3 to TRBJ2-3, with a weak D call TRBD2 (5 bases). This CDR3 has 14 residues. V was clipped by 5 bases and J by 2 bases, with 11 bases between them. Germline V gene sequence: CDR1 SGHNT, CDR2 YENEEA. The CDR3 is CASSQGLATDTQYF. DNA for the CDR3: TGTGCCAGCAGCCAAGGACTGGCCACAGATACGCAGTATTTT.

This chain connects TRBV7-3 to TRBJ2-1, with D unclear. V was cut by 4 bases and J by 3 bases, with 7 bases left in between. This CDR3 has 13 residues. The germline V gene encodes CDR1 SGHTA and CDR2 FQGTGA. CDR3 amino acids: CASSSTNYNEQFF. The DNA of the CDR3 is TGTGCCAGCAGCTCTACTAACTACAATGAGCAGTTCTTC.

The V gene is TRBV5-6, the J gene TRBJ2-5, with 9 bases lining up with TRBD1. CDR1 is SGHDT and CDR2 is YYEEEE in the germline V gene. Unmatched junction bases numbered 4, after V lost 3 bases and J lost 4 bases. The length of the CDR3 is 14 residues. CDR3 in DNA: TGTGCCAGCAGCTCCGGGACAGGGATAGAGACCCAGTACTTC. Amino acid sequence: CASSSGTGIETQYF.

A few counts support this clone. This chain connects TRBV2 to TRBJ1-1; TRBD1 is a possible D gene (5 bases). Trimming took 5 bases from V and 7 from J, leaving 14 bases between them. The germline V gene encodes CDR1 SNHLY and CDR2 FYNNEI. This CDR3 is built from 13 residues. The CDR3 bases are TGTGCCAGCAGTCCCAGGGAAGGTGGTGAAGCTTTCTTT. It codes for CASSPREGGEAFF. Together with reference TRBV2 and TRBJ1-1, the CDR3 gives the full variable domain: EPEVTQTPSHQVTQMGQEVILRCVPISNHLYFYWYRQILGQKVEFLVSFYNNEISEKSEIFDDQFSVERPDGSNFTLKIRSTKLEDSAMYFCASSPREGGEAFFGQGTRLTVV.

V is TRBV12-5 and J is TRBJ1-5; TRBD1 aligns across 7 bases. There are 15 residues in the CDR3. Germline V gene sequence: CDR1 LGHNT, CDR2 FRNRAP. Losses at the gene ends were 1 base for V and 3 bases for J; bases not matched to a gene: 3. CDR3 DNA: TGTGCTAGTGGTTTGGACAGGGGCAACAATCAGCCCCAGCATTTT. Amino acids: CASGLDRGNNQPQHF.

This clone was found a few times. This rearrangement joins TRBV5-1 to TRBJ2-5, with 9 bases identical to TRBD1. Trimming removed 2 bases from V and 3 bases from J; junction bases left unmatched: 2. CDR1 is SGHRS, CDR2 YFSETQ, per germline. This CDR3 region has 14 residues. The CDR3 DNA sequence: TGCGCCAGCAGCTTACAGGGGGCAGAAGAGACCCAGTACTTC. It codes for CASSLQGAEETQYF.

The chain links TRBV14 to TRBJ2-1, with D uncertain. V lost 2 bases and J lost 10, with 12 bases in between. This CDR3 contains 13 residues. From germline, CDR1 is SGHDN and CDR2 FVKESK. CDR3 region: CASSQPGEREQFF. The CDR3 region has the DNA TGTGCCAGCAGCCAACCCGGAGAGAGAGAGCAGTTCTTC.

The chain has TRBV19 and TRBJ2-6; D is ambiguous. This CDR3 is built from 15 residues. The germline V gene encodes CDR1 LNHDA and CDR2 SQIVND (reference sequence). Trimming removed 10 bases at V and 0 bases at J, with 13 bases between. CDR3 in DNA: TGTGCCACCTCTCCAGTTTTCTCTGGGGCCAACGTCCTGACTTTC. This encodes CATSPVFSGANVLTF.